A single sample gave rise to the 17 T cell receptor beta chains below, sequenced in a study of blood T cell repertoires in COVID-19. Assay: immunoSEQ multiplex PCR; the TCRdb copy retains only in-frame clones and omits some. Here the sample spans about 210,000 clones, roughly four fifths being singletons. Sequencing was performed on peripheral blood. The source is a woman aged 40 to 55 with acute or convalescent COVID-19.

The CDR3 spells CATSRTRQGGETQYF. CDR3 nucleotide sequence: TGTGCCACCAGCAGAACCCGACAGGGAGGAGAGACCCAGTACTTC. The J gene is TRBJ2-5, the V gene TRBV15; a weak D match, TRBD1 (7 bases). CDR3 length: 15 amino acids. In germline, CDR1 is LNHNV, CDR2 YYDKDF (reference sequence). V was cut by 2 bases and J by 4 bases, with 14 bases left in between.

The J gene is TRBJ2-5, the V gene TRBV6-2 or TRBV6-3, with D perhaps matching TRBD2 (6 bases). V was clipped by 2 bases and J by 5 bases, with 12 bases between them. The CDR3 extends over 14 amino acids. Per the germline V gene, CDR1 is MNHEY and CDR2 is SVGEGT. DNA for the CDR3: TGTGCCAGCAGTTACGGAGGGGCCGGGGAGACCCAGTACTTC. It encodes CASSYGGAGETQYF.

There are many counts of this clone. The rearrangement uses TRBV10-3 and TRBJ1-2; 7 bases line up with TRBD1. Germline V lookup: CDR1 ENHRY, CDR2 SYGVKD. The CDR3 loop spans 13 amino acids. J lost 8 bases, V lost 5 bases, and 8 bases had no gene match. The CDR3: CAISSTGKEGYTF. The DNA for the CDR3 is TGTGCCATCAGTTCGACAGGGAAGGAGGGCTACACCTTC.

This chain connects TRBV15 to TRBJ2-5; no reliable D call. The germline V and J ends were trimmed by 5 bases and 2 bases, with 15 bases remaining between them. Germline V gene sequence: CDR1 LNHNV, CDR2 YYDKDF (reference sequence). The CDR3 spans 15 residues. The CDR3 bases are TGTGCCACCAGCCGTTCCGGGTCCTTTCAAGAGACCCAGTACTTC. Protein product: CATSRSGSFQETQYF.

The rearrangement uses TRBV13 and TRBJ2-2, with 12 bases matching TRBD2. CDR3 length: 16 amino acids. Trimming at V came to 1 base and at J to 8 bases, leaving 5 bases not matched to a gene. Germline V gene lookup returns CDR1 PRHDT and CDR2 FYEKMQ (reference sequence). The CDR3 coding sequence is TGTGCCAGCAGCTTAGTCGGACTAGCGGGACGGGGGGAGCTGTTTTTT. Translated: CASSLVGLAGRGELFF.

The CDR3 DNA reads as TGTGCCAGCAGTGTTGGGGTCCAGGGCACCGGGGAGCTGTTTTTT. Translation: CASSVGVQGTGELFF. V and J are TRBV6-4 and TRBJ2-2; a weak D match, TRBD1 (5 bases). CDR3 length: 15 residues. In germline, CDR1 is MRHNA, CDR2 SNTAGT. V was pared by 4 bases and J by 4 bases, with 13 bases between.

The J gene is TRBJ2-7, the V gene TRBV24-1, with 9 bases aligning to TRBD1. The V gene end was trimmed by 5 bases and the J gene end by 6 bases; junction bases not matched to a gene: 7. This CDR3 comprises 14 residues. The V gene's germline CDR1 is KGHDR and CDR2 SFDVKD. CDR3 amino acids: CATSVGTGTGEQYF. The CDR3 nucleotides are TGTGCCACCAGTGTGGGGACAGGGACGGGCGAGCAGTACTTC.

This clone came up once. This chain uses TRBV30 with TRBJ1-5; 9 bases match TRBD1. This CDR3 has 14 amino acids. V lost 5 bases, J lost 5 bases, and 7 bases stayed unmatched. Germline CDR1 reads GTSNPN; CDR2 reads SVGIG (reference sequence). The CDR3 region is CAWAPGQGDQPQHF. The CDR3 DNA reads TGTGCCTGGGCACCGGGACAGGGCGATCAGCCCCAGCATTTT.

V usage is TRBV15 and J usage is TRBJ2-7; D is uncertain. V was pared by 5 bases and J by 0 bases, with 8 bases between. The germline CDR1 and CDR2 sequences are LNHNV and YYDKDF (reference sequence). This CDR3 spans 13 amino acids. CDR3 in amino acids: CATSETFSYEQYF. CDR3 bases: TGTGCCACCAGCGAGACATTCTCCTACGAGCAGTACTTC. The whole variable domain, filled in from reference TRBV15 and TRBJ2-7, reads DAMVIQNPRYQVTQFGKPVTLSCSQTLNHNVMYWYQQKSSQAPKLLFHYYDKDFNNEADTPDNFQSRRPNTSFCFLDIRSPGLGDTAMYLCATSETFSYEQYFGPGTRLTVT.

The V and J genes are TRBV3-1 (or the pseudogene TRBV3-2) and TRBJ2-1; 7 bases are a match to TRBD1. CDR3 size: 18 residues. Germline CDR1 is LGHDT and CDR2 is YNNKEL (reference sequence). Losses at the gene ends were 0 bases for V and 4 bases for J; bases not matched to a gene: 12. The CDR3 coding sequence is TGTGCCAGCAGCCAAGATCCCCTTTTAAGGGGGCTATACAATGAGCAGTTCTTC. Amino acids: CASSQDPLLRGLYNEQFF.

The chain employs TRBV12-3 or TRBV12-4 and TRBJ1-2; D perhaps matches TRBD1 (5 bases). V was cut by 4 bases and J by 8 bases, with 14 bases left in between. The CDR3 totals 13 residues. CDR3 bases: TGTGCCAGCAGTTCACGGCAGGGCCGGGGCTACACCTTC. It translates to CASSSRQGRGYTF.

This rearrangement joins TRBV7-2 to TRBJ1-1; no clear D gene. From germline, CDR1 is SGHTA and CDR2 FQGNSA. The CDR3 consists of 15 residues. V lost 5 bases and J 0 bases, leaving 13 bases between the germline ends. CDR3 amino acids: CASSPRLLMNTEAFF. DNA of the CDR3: TGTGCCAGCAGCCCGCGACTGCTGATGAACACTGAAGCTTTCTTT.

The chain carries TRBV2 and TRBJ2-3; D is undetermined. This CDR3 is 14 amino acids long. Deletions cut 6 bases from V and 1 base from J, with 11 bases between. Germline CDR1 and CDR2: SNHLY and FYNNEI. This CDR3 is CASREHSGTDTQYF. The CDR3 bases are TGTGCCAGCAGGGAGCATTCGGGCACAGATACGCAGTATTTT.

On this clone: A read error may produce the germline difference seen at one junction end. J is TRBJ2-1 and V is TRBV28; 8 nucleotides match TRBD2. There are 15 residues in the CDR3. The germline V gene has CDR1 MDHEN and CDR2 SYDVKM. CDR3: CTSSLVGGGRDEQFF. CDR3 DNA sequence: TGTACCAGCAGTTTAGTCGGGGGGGGACGGGATGAGCAGTTCTTC.

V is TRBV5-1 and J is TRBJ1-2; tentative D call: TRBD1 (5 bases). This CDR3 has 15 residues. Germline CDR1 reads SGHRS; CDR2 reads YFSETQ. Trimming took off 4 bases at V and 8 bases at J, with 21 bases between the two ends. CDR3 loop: CASSLVPGSGEGYTF. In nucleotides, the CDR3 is TGCGCCAGCAGCCTAGTACCAGGGTCGGGAGAAGGCTACACCTTC.

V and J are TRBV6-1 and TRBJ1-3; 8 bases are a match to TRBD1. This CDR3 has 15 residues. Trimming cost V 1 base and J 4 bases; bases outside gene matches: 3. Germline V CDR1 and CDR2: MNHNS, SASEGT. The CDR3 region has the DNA TGTGCCAGCAGTGAAGGAACAGGGGGAGGAAACACCATATATTTT. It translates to CASSEGTGGGNTIYF.

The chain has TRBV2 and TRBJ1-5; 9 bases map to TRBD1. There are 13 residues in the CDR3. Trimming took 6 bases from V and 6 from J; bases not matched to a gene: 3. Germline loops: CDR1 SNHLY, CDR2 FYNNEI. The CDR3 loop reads CASRGQGIQPQHF. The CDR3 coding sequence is TGTGCCAGCAGGGGACAGGGCATTCAGCCCCAGCATTTT.